The source of this T cell receptor (beta chain) is a study of cytomegalovirus exposure and HLA in healthy donors. Study results and caveats: Solely CMV serostatus was available to characterize immune exposure.

The PCR contained 60 Vbeta and 13 Jbeta primers. Some clones are missing from TCRdb's copy, which holds only in-frame ones; the method was immunoSEQ multiplex PCR. The data show over 250,000 clones, just over 70% seen once. The germline gives CDR1 MNHEY, CDR2 SVGAGI. With 0 bases removed from V and 3 bases from J, the gap between germline ends came to 11 bases. The CDR3 is 15 residues long. To note about this clone: The antigen is undetermined.

This TCR came from a female donor in good health and CMV-seronegative. What was sequenced was PBMCs. This chain uses TRBV6-5 with TRBJ1-2; no clear D. The CDR3 spells CASSYSRGDYYGYTF. For the CDR3, the DNA is TGTGCCAGCAGTTACTCCCGGGGAGACTACTATGGCTACACCTTC.